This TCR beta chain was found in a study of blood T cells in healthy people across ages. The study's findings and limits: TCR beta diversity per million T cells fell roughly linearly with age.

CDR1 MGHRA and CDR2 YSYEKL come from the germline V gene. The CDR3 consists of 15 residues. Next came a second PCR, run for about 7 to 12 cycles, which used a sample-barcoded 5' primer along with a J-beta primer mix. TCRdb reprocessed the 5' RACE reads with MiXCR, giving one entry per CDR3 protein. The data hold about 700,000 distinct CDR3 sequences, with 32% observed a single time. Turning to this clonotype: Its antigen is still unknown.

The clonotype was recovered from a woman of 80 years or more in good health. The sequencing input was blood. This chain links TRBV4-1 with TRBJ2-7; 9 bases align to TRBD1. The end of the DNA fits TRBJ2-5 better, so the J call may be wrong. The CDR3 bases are TGCGCCAGCAGCCAAGTGGGGACAGGGAAAGAGACCCAGTACTTC. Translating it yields CASSQVGTGKETQYF.